This T cell receptor (beta chain) is from a study of blood T cells in healthy people across ages. This clonotype has more than one count but fewer than ten. CDR3 length: 15 residues. CDR1 KGHDR and CDR2 SFDVKD come from the germline V gene. Losses at the gene ends were 0 bases for V and 7 bases for J; bases not matched to a gene: 5. A second PCR of about 6 to 11 cycles used a sample-barcoded 5' primer and a J-beta primer mix. There were at least 3 million CDR3-containing paired-end reads obtained from each sample. TCRdb recomputed calls from the 5' RACE reads with MiXCR, one row per CDR3 protein. This repertoire shows about 1,500,000 distinct CDR3 sequences, 28% found once; its top ten account for roughly 8%. Those donating, healthy Caucasian individuals from Russia, were aged roughly 6 to 90.

This chain uses TRBV24-1 with TRBJ2-1; 7 positions agree with TRBD2. The sample comprised blood. This TCR derives from a woman aged 25 to 45 in good health. The CDR3 here is CATSDLRGGGNEQFF. For the CDR3, the DNA is TGTGCCACCAGTGATTTGCGCGGGGGAGGGAATGAGCAGTTCTTC.